This is a list of T cell receptor beta chains from one sample in a study of immune characterization of retroperitoneal liposarcoma. TCRdb analysed the PCR reads with MiXCR anew, one entry per CDR3 protein. The profile shows more than 9,000 distinct CDR3 sequences, under 30% of them singletons. The sequenced sample consisted of blood. Receptor source: a male donor with retroperitoneal liposarcoma. CDR3s include the opening cysteine and the closing phenylalanine or tryptophan. Fields, in order: clone size, J gene, V gene, D gene, CDR3 protein, CDR3 DNA. D genes are given only for firm matches. Only some rows state a clone size, as once, few, many or a class for expanded clones.

many TRBJ2-2 TRBV12-3/TRBV12-4 NA CASSPRIRELFF TGTGCCAGCAGTCCGAGGATCCGGGAGCTGTTTTTT
many TRBJ1-2 TRBV6-6 TRBD1 CASTADRVEGYTF TGTGCCAGCACCGCTGACAGGGTGGAAGGCTACACCTTC
NA TRBJ1-3 TRBV2 NA CASSRDEAAGNTIYF TGTGCCAGCAGCCGGGACGAAGCAGCTGGAAACACCATATATTTT
NA TRBJ2-5 TRBV7-6 TRBD1 CASSSNNNRGETQYF TGTGCCAGCAGCTCAAACAATAACAGGGGGGAGACCCAGTACTTC
many TRBJ2-7 TRBV7-8 TRBD1 CASSSLADRAYEQYF TGTGCCAGCAGCTCCCTCGCCGACAGGGCCTACGAGCAGTACTTC
few TRBJ2-7 TRBV6-1 NA CASSYGGLEQYF TGTGCCAGCAGTTACGGGGGTTTGGAGCAGTACTTC
few TRBJ1-5 TRBV6-1 NA CASRHDFQNQPQHF TGTGCCAGCCGTCATGACTTTCAAAATCAGCCCCAGCATTTT
medium-sized TRBJ2-5 TRBV6-1 TRBD1 CASSATGLEETQYF TGTGCCAGCAGCGCGACAGGGCTTGAAGAGACCCAGTACTTC
NA TRBJ1-5 TRBV5-3 NA CATPAGVPQHF TGTGCCACCCCGGCGGGTGTGCCCCAGCATTTT
NA TRBJ1-2 TRBV11-1 TRBD1 CASSRQGTDGYTF TGTGCCAGCAGCCGACAGGGGACTGATGGCTACACCTTC
NA TRBJ2-1 TRBV7-2 TRBD2 CASSWEGLLASEQFF TGTGCCAGCAGCTGGGAGGGGCTCCTGGCCAGTGAGCAGTTCTTC
NA TRBJ2-5 TRBV4-3 NA CASSQGWDPQETQYF TGCGCCAGCAGCCAGGGGTGGGACCCCCAAGAGACCCAGTACTTC
medium-sized TRBJ2-5 TRBV6-1 NA CASSGRETQYF TGTGCCAGCAGTGGACGGGAGACCCAGTACTTC
once TRBJ1-4 TRBV12-3/TRBV12-4 NA CASSLRQVAEKLFF TGTGCCAGCAGTCTAAGACAGGTGGCTGAAAAACTGTTTTTT
few TRBJ2-1 TRBV11-3 TRBD1 CASQARTGDNEQFF TGTGCCAGTCAGGCTCGGACAGGGGACAATGAGCAGTTCTTC
NA TRBJ2-7 TRBV10-3 TRBD2 CAISERLSLAGNEQYF TGTGCCATCAGTGAGCGCCTATCCCTAGCGGGCAATGAGCAGTACTTC
NA TRBJ2-3 TRBV6-6 NA CASSGPGTLFFADTQYF TGTGCCAGCAGTGGGCCGGGAACCCTTTTCTTCGCCGATACGCAGTATTTT
few TRBJ2-1 TRBV6-1 NA CASSPRDPLETQFF TGTGCCAGCAGCCCTCGGGACCCCTTAGAGACCCAGTTCTTC
NA TRBJ1-1 TRBV18 NA CASSPQGIRDTEAFF TGTGCCAGCTCACCCCAGGGAATAAGGGACACTGAAGCTTTCTTT
few TRBJ2-1 TRBV7-2 TRBD1 CASSLDRFNEQFF TGTGCCAGCAGCTTGGACAGGTTCAATGAGCAGTTCTTC
NA TRBJ1-5 TRBV6-1 NA CASSRWGGESNQPQHF TGTGCCAGCAGTAGGTGGGGGGGAGAGAGCAATCAGCCCCAGCATTTT
NA TRBJ2-1 TRBV5-3 NA CARSLAPGPTFDEQFF TGTGCCAGAAGCTTGGCCCCGGGACCCACTTTCGATGAGCAGTTCTTC
few TRBJ2-3 TRBV6-8 NA CASAATRGSTDTQYF TGTGCCAGCGCCGCAACGAGGGGCTCTACAGATACGCAGTATTTT
large TRBJ2-3 TRBV6-6 NA CAGGSGAGTDTQYF TGTGCCGGGGGGTCCGGGGCGGGGACAGATACGCAGTATTTT
NA TRBJ1-6 TRBV6-1 NA CASSELPGKQSPLHF TGTGCCAGCAGTGAACTTCCGGGTAAACAATCACCCCTCCACTTT
NA TRBJ2-7 TRBV5-1 TRBD1 CASSMRQGGKQSYEQYF TGCGCCAGCAGCATGAGACAGGGGGGAAAACAGTCCTACGAGCAGTACTTC
few TRBJ2-3 TRBV7-6 NA CASSRLGGTDTQYF TGTGCCAGCAGCCGACTAGGGGGCACAGATACGCAGTATTTT
NA TRBJ2-2 TRBV11-3 TRBD2 CASSFASGGGTGELFF TGTGCCAGCAGCTTCGCTAGCGGGGGGGGCACCGGGGAGCTGTTTTTT
few TRBJ2-7 TRBV27 NA CASSFKGTYEQYF TGTGCCAGCAGTTTTAAGGGGACCTACGAGCAGTACTTC
few TRBJ1-1 TRBV4-3 TRBD1 CASSHKYSPGQTYEAFF TGCGCCAGCAGCCACAAGTACAGCCCGGGACAGACTTATGAAGCTTTCTTT
large TRBJ2-1 TRBV10-2 TRBD1 CASMRRDSSYNEQFF TGCGCCAGCATGCGCCGGGACAGTTCCTACAATGAGCAGTTCTTC
few TRBJ2-7 TRBV6-1 TRBD1 CASRRDRRAHEQYF TGTGCCAGCAGACGGGACAGGAGGGCCCACGAGCAGTACTTC
many TRBJ1-2 TRBV7-2 NA CASSLDGTNYGYTF TGTGCCAGCAGCTTAGACGGGACTAACTATGGCTACACCTTC
medium-sized TRBJ2-1 TRBV6-1 TRBD2 CASTPPPLSRAGVGAGETQFF TGTGCCAGCACTCCCCCCCCACTATCCCGAGCGGGGGTCGGAGCTGGAGAGACCCAGTTCTTC
few TRBJ2-5 TRBV5-1 NA CASSLIRGETQYF TGCGCCAGCAGCTTAATTAGGGGTGAGACCCAGTACTTC
NA TRBJ2-5 TRBV3-1 TRBD2 CASTRSGGFGETQYF TGTGCCAGCACTCGAAGCGGGGGGTTTGGAGAGACCCAGTACTTC
few TRBJ2-5 TRBV7-2 TRBD2 CASSPTLGLEQYF TGTGCCAGCAGCCCGACCCTGGGACTAGAGCAGTACTTC
NA TRBJ1-1 TRBV29-1 NA CSVEVGGNTEAFF TGCAGCGTTGAAGTGGGTGGGAACACTGAAGCTTTCTTT
NA TRBJ1-1 TRBV4-1 NA CASSQAGSGSTEAFF TGCGCCAGCAGCCAAGCGGGAAGCGGAAGCACTGAAGCTTTCTTT
NA TRBJ2-4 TRBV6-1 NA CASSEAVQGGIQYF TGTGCCAGCAGTGAAGCAGTTCAGGGAGGCATTCAGTACTTC
many TRBJ1-1 TRBV6-1 NA CASSPGMLRKVYTEAFF TGTGCCAGCAGTCCTGGGATGCTGAGAAAGGTATACACTGAAGCTTTCTTT
NA TRBJ2-1 TRBV5-4 TRBD1 CASTGFPGQGLNEQFF TGTGCCAGCACCGGATTTCCGGGACAGGGCCTCAATGAGCAGTTCTTC
NA TRBJ2-1 TRBV11-2 TRBD2 CASSPPGLAGLYEQFF TGTGCCAGCAGCCCGCCGGGACTAGCGGGATTGTACGAGCAGTTCTTC
few TRBJ1-3 TRBV14 NA CASSLRPGVGTGNTIYF TGTGCCAGCAGCCTCCGCCCAGGGGTAGGGACTGGAAACACCATATATTTT
many TRBJ2-3 TRBV7-2 TRBD2 CASSTRVLAGFADTQYF TGTGCCAGCAGCACTAGGGTCCTAGCGGGGTTTGCAGATACGCAGTATTTT
once TRBJ2-1 TRBV6-1 NA CASSTDTSSYNEQFF TGTGCCAGCAGTACGGACACGTCCTCCTACAATGAGCAGTTCTTC
many TRBJ2-1 TRBV6-1 NA CASTQGRGWYNEQFF TGTGCCAGCACCCAGGGAAGGGGATGGTACAATGAGCAGTTCTTC
many TRBJ2-2 TRBV7-2 NA CASSKASINTGELFF TGTGCCAGCTCAAAGGCCAGCATTAACACCGGGGAGCTGTTTTTT
many TRBJ2-3 TRBV7-8 NA CASSFGLTDTQYF TGTGCCAGCAGCTTCGGCCTCACAGATACGCAGTATTTT
few TRBJ2-7 TRBV7-6 TRBD1 CASSLAAGTGGYEQYF TGTGCCAGCAGCTTAGCCGCTGGGACAGGGGGCTACGAGCAGTACTTC
medium-sized TRBJ2-3 TRBV6-1 TRBD1 CASSDVGQVTDTQYF TGTGCCAGCAGTGACGTGGGACAGGTCACAGATACGCAGTATTTT
NA TRBJ2-1 TRBV7-2 NA CASSFWGSNEQFF TGTGCCAGCAGCTTCTGGGGATCCAATGAGCAGTTCTTC
many TRBJ2-1 TRBV10-1 NA CASSHSPVGEQFF TGCGCCAGCAGTCACAGCCCTGTCGGTGAGCAGTTCTTC
NA TRBJ2-1 TRBV12-3/TRBV12-4 TRBD2 CASSLTSGGFYNEQFF TGTGCCAGCAGTTTAACTAGCGGGGGCTTCTACAATGAGCAGTTCTTC
few TRBJ2-7 TRBV11-3 NA CASSLEAPDEQYF TGTGCCAGCAGCTTGGAAGCCCCGGACGAGCAGTACTTC
few TRBJ2-4 TRBV7-6 NA CASSLGGDDEYF TGTGCCAGCAGCTTAGGAGGCGACGACGAGTACTTC
many TRBJ2-4 TRBV6-1 TRBD1 CAGGDRGPKNIQYF TGTGCCGGCGGGGACAGGGGACCCAAAAACATTCAGTACTTC
NA TRBJ1-6 TRBV6-1 NA CASSEYPGNYNSPLHF TGTGCCAGCAGTGAATACCCCGGGAACTATAATTCACCCCTCCACTTT
many TRBJ2-1 TRBV6-4 NA CASSEGGGGNEQFF TGTGCCAGCAGTGAGGGTGGGGGAGGCAATGAGCAGTTCTTC
NA TRBJ2-5 TRBV2 TRBD1 CASSDRGTGQETQYF TGTGCCAGCAGTGATAGAGGGACAGGGCAAGAGACCCAGTACTTC